These 2 T cell receptor delta chains were sequenced from one sample in a study of gamma-delta T cells after stem cell transplantation. TCRdb reanalysed the RT-PCR reads with CATT. The sample yields just over 15,000 delta-chain clones, about 9.8% seen once. The specimen was gamma-delta T cells. The receptors shown here come from a human donor. It is not recorded whose cells these are; they may come from a transplant donor.

This clone was seen a handful of times. TCRdb attributes to this sequence the protein of a much larger clone, which differs from the DNA translation at residues 8 and 9; a read error is likely, and the protein displayed is translated from the DNA. At the DNA level, this CDR3 is encoded by other sequences in the same sample as well. V is TRDV2 and J is TRDJ1, with D unclear. The germline V gene encodes CDR1 GEAIGNYY and CDR2 EKD. The CDR3 is 16 residues long. The V end was cut by 0 bases, the J end by 3 bases, with 16 bases between. Written as DNA, the CDR3 is TGTGCCTGTGACACCGTACAAAACCCCAACGCCGATAAACTCATCTTT. This gives the protein CACDTVQNPNADKLIF.

In this sample, this clone turned up once. V and J are TRDV2 and TRDJ1; D gene ambiguous. Germline CDR1 is GEAIGNYY and CDR2 is EKD. Trimming stripped 4 bases from V and 5 bases from J, with 37 bases between. There are 21 residues in the CDR3. CDR3: CACEILPDAVETNGVTDKLIF. The CDR3 DNA reads TGTGCCTGTGAAATTCTCCCGGATGCTGTCGAAACGAACGGTGTCACAGATAAACTCATCTTT.